The 2 T cell receptor beta chains below all came from one sample that was sequenced in a study of blood T cell repertoires in COVID-19. The method was immunoSEQ multiplex PCR; TCRdb's version includes in-frame clones alone and lacks a portion of them. The table has roughly 500,000 clones, about 91% seen once. Sample: peripheral blood. These receptors were taken from a man between 18 and 35 years old with COVID-19, enrolled during active disease.

The V and J genes are TRBV3-1 (or the pseudogene TRBV3-2) and TRBJ2-4, with D possibly being TRBD1 (5 bases). V lost 1 base to trimming and J lost 1 base, with 14 bases between them. The germline V gene has CDR1 LGHDT and CDR2 YNNKEL (reference sequence). The length of the CDR3 is 17 residues. The CDR3 nucleotides read TGTGCCAGCAGCCAAGTAATAGGGGCTCCTGCCAAAAACATTCAGTACTTC. It is translated as CASSQVIGAPAKNIQYF.

CDR3 sequence reads: CASHRGRQPQHF. The DNA of the CDR3 is TGTGCCAGCCACAGGGGGCGTCAGCCCCAGCATTTT. The chain combines TRBV21-1 with TRBJ1-5; the DNA was not compared with TRBD1, the D call given in the table. TRBV21-1 is designated a pseudogene. The CDR3 has 12 residues.